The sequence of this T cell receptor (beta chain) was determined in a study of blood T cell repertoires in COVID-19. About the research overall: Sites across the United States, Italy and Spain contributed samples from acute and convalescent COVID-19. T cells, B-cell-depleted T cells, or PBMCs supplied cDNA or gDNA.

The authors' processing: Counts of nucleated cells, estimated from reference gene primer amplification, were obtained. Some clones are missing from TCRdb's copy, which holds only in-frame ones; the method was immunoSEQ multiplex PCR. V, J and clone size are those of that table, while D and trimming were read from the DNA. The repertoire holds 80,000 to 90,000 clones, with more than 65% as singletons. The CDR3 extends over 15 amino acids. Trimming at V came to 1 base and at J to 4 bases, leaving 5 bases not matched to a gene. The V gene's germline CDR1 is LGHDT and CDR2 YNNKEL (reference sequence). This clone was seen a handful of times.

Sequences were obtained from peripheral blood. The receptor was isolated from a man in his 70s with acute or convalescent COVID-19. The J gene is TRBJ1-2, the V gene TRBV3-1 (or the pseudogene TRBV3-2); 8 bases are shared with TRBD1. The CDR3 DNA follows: TGTGCCAGCAGCCAAGCGGACAGGGCCTTCTATGGCTACACCTTC. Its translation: CASSQADRAFYGYTF.